The present T cell receptor beta chain was sequenced within a study of spatial heterogeneity in lung cancer. Study results and limitations: Tracking of tumor mutation counts was seen in expanded intratumoral alpha and beta TCR counts. Quantities of ubiquitous and regional expanded TCRs paralleled ubiquitous and regional nonsynonymous mutations, respectively.

The V gene lost 6 bases and the J gene lost 4 bases, with 21 bases spanning the gap. The CDR3 contains 15 residues. The V gene's germline CDR1 is DFQATT and CDR2 SNEGSKA (reference sequence). TCRdb reanalysed the 5' RACE reads using MiXCR and keeps one entry per CDR3 protein. The profile shows around 11,000 distinct CDR3 sequences, 7.9% of them singletons. As concerns this clonotype: Its antigen remains unknown.

Time point indicated: sample taken at primary tumor resection. Here the sequenced sample was lung tumor tissue, taken at surgery. V usage is TRBV20-1 and J usage is TRBJ2-5; weak D call: TRBD2 (7 bases). This TCR was sampled from a female donor with early-stage non-small cell lung cancer. CDR3 bases: TGCAGTGCCCCAGCCTGGGGGGGGGGCCCAGAGACCCAGTACTTC. Its protein product is CSAPAWGGGPETQYF.